Listed below are T cell receptor beta chains from one sample, sequenced in a study of blood T cell repertoires in COVID-19. TCRdb's table, derived via immunoSEQ multiplex PCR, lists solely in-frame clones and lacks some. The sample contains over 150,000 clones, approximately 85% of which appear only once. The sample consisted of PBMCs or T cells enriched from blood (not recorded which). The receptors originated from a woman under 30 who had recovered from COVID-19. The CDR3 runs from the conserved cysteine through the conserved F or W. A D gene is named only where the DNA matches it firmly. Only some rows state a clone size, as once, few, many or a class for expanded clones.

J	V	D	size	CDR3	DNA
TRBJ2-5	TRBV6-5	.	.	CASKSPGVQETQYF	TGTGCCAGCAAATCCCCCGGGGTTCAAGAGACCCAGTACTTC
TRBJ2-1	TRBV10-1	.	.	CASSEGRTYNEQFF	TGCGCCAGCAGTGAGGGCAGAACCTACAATGAGCAGTTCTTC
TRBJ2-1	TRBV2	TRBD1	.	CASQTGTGVYNEQFF	TGTGCCAGCCAAACCGGGACAGGGGTTTACAATGAGCAGTTCTTC
TRBJ2-7	TRBV7-8	TRBD1	.	CASSLAGTGSPEQYF	TGTGCCAGCAGCTTAGCGGGGACAGGGTCTCCCGAGCAGTACTTC
TRBJ2-1	TRBV9	TRBD2	.	CASSATSREQFF	TGTGCCAGCAGCGCGACTAGCCGTGAGCAGTTCTTC
TRBJ2-2	TRBV6-4	TRBD2	.	CASERERNTGELFF	TGTGCCAGTGAGCGGGAGAGGAACACCGGGGAGCTGTTTTTT
TRBJ1-6	TRBV6-4	TRBD1	.	CASSGDRGGNSPLHF	TGTGCCAGCAGTGGGGACAGGGGCGGTAATTCACCCCTCCACTTT
TRBJ1-1	TRBV7-9	.	.	CASRLRENTEAFF	TGTGCCAGCAGGCTCAGGGAGAACACTGAAGCTTTCTTT
TRBJ2-7	TRBV28	TRBD1	.	CASGGARDRAYEQYF	TGTGCCAGCGGCGGGGCCCGGGACAGGGCTTACGAGCAGTACTTC
TRBJ1-2	TRBV30	TRBD1	once	CAWRPPGQGANYGYTF	TGTGCCTGGAGGCCTCCGGGACAGGGGGCAAACTATGGCTACACCTTC
TRBJ1-4	TRBV28	.	.	CASSLLRGLYNEKLFF	TGTGCCAGCAGTTTATTAAGGGGACTATATAATGAAAAACTGTTTTTT
TRBJ1-6	TRBV2	.	.	CASRLIRSSNSPLHF	TGTGCCAGCAGACTCATAAGAAGTTCCAATTCACCCCTCCACTTT
TRBJ1-1	TRBV9	.	.	CASSEGPRVNTEAFF	TGTGCCAGCAGCGAGGGGCCAAGGGTGAACACTGAAGCTTTCTTT
TRBJ1-1	TRBV5-4	.	.	CASSPLVEQNTEAFF	TGTGCCAGCAGCCCCTTAGTCGAGCAGAACACTGAAGCTTTCTTT
TRBJ2-5	TRBV7-9	TRBD2	.	CASSEGGLAQETQYF	TGTGCCAGCAGCGAGGGAGGGCTAGCACAAGAGACCCAGTACTTC
TRBJ2-7	TRBV18	TRBD2	.	CASSPLAGQGGYEQYF	TGTGCCAGCTCGCCGCTAGCGGGGCAAGGCGGATACGAGCAGTACTTC
TRBJ2-5	TRBV7-8	.	.	CASKGGGETQYF	TGTGCCAGCAAGGGGGGGGGAGAGACCCAGTACTTC
TRBJ2-7	TRBV6-2/TRBV6-3	TRBD1	.	CASSLQGAPREQYF	TGTGCCAGCAGCCTACAGGGGGCGCCTCGGGAGCAGTACTTC
TRBJ1-6	TRBV7-9	.	few	CASSRIRDTLTSFPLHF	TGTGCCAGCAGCCGGATCCGGGACACTCTGACTTCTTTCCCCCTCCACTTT
TRBJ2-3	TRBV27	.	.	CASSPRGRRTASTDTQYF	TGTGCCAGCAGTCCCCGGGGTCGACGGACAGCTAGCACAGATACGCAGTATTTT
TRBJ2-4	TRBV2	.	.	CASSDRLAKNIQYF	TGTGCCAGCAGTGACAGGCTAGCCAAAAACATTCAGTACTTC
TRBJ1-1	TRBV6-5	.	.	CASSQPGDVNTEAFF	TGTGCCAGCAGCCAACCCGGGGATGTTAACACTGAAGCTTTCTTT
TRBJ2-1	TRBV10-3	TRBD1	.	CAISETGTGIKNEQFF	TGTGCCATCAGTGAGACCGGGACAGGGATTAAAAATGAGCAGTTCTTC
TRBJ1-1	TRBV5-1	.	.	CASRASTEAFF	TGCGCCAGCAGGGCTTCGACTGAAGCTTTCTTT
TRBJ2-1	TRBV3-1/TRBV3-2	.	.	CASSQDLGRGREQFF	TGTGCCAGCAGCCAAGATCTAGGTAGGGGGAGAGAACAGTTCTTC
TRBJ2-2	TRBV7-9	.	once	CASSLARGPLAGELFF	TGTGCCAGCAGCTTAGCGCGAGGTCCGTTGGCCGGGGAGCTGTTTTTT
TRBJ2-7	TRBV28	.	.	CASSRYYGGSYEQYF	TGTGCCAGCAGTAGATACTACGGGGGCTCCTACGAGCAGTACTTC
TRBJ2-1	TRBV13	.	.	CASSSGQSSYNEQFF	TGTGCCAGCAGCAGCGGGCAGAGCTCCTACAATGAGCAGTTCTTC
TRBJ1-1	TRBV20-1	.	.	CSATDGGEAFF	TGCAGTGCTACCGATGGAGGGGAAGCTTTCTTT
TRBJ2-3	TRBV24-1	TRBD1	.	CATRDDRGPGIQDTQYF	TGTGCCACCAGGGACGACAGGGGCCCCGGCATTCAGGATACGCAGTATTTT
TRBJ2-7	TRBV2	TRBD1	.	CASRDSGTGGLGGMYGAYEQYF	TGTGCCAGCAGGGATTCCGGGACAGGGGGTTTGGGCGGGATGTATGGGGCCTACGAGCAGTACTTC
TRBJ2-5	TRBV7-9	TRBD1	.	CASNRDRDETQYF	TGTGCCAGCAACCGAGACAGGGATGAGACCCAGTACTTC
TRBJ1-1	TRBV19	.	.	CASSPTTANTEAFF	TGTGCCAGTAGCCCTACGACTGCGAACACTGAAGCTTTCTTT
TRBJ2-2	TRBV9	TRBD2	.	CASSRTSGSSGELFF	TGTGCCAGCAGCCGGACTAGCGGGAGTTCCGGGGAGCTGTTTTTT
TRBJ1-1	TRBV10-3	.	.	CAIRQTEPNTEAFF	TGTGCCATCAGGCAGACAGAGCCCAACACTGAAGCTTTCTTT
TRBJ2-1	TRBV7-7	.	.	CASSRDINNEQFF	TGTGCTAGCAGCCGGGACATCAACAATGAGCAGTTCTTC
TRBJ1-2	TRBV3-1/TRBV3-2	.	.	CASSQSPGAHGYTF	TGTGCCAGCAGCCAATCTCCAGGGGCGCACGGCTACACCTTC
TRBJ2-3	TRBV3-1/TRBV3-2	TRBD1	.	CASSQGQKRTDTQYF	TGTGCCAGCAGCCAGGGACAGAAAAGGACAGATACGCAGTATTTT
TRBJ2-1	TRBV7-3	TRBD2	.	CASSPRGLGEGEQFF	TGTGCCAGCAGCCCAAGGGGACTAGGGGAGGGTGAGCAGTTCTTC
TRBJ2-7	TRBV2	TRBD2	.	CASSEALAGGPPYEQYF	TGTGCCAGCAGTGAAGCGCTAGCGGGAGGCCCTCCGTACGAGCAGTACTTC
TRBJ1-5	TRBV27	.	few	CASSLSRTFSNQPQHF	TGTGCCAGCAGTTTATCGCGGACATTTAGCAATCAGCCCCAGCATTTT
TRBJ1-2	TRBV9	TRBD1	once	CASSARDRVGNGYTF	TGTGCCAGCAGCGCCCGGGACAGGGTAGGGAATGGCTACACCTTC